This TCR beta chain was captured by sequencing in a study of T-cell memory formation after mild COVID-19. Study-level points and caveats: Several responding clones turned up in pre-infection memory, indicating that cross-reactive memory may have taken part.

Comment on this clonotype: As yet, its antigen is unknown.

TCRdb processed the 5' RACE reads anew with MiXCR; each CDR3 protein has one entry. The sample has some 340,000 distinct CDR3 sequences, over 10% seen once. With 5 bases removed from V and 4 bases from J, the gap between germline ends came to 5 bases. This CDR3 has 12 amino acids. Looked up from germline, CDR1 is SGHTA and CDR2 is FQGNSA. This TCR was recovered from a man in his late teens or twenties who had mild COVID-19 (a few samples of this study predate the infection). Cell type and time point are not known. What was sequenced was PBMCs or a T cell subset sorted from them (not recorded which). V usage is TRBV7-2 and J usage is TRBJ2-2, with D unresolved. CDR3 region: CASSKRTGELFF. In DNA form, the CDR3 reads TGTGCCAGCAGCAAACGCACCGGGGAGCTGTTTTTT.